This T cell receptor beta chain was profiled in a study of blood T cell repertoires in COVID-19. Authors' data handling: How many nucleated cells were present was estimated from reference gene primer amplification. Sequenced by immunoSEQ multiplex PCR; TCRdb stores in-frame clones only, minus some. Clonal size and the V and J genes are those of that table, whereas D and trimming came from the DNA. The table records some 70,000 clones, over 70% of them present only once. Sample: peripheral blood. The sequence was obtained from a man in his fifties with active COVID-19.

CDR3: CASSQAGGRGPVEAFF. The CDR3 DNA is TGTGCCAGCAGCCAAGCAGGAGGAAGGGGGCCAGTTGAAGCTTTCTTT. The gene calls are TRBV3-1 (or the pseudogene TRBV3-2) and TRBJ1-1; TRBD1 matches 7 bases. V gave up 1 base and J gave up 7 bases; unmatched junction bases: 12. The CDR3 consists of 16 residues. Germline values: CDR1 LGHDT, CDR2 YNNKEL (reference sequence).